This T cell receptor beta chain comes out of a study of blood T cell repertoires in COVID-19. Study background: Spain, Italy and the United States supplied samples that represented acute and convalescent COVID-19.

The protocol was immunoSEQ multiplex PCR, while the TCRdb copy is restricted to in-frame clones and leaves out a portion. The sample lists around 81,000 clones; 83% were seen once. The count of this clone is one. Sequencing was performed on peripheral blood. The clonotype originates from an elderly man with acute or convalescent COVID-19.

The CDR3: CASSPGTSGTDEQFF. In DNA, the CDR3 is TGTGCCAGCAGCCCCGGGACTAGCGGGACCGATGAGCAGTTCTTC. The chain combines TRBV6-2 or TRBV6-3 with TRBJ2-1; the match to TRBD2 covers 13 bases. Germline loops: CDR1 MNHEY, CDR2 SVGEGT. The J segment lost 8 bases and the V segment lost 6 bases, leaving 7 bases of the junction unmatched. The CDR3 spans 15 residues.